This T cell receptor (beta chain) was sequenced during a study of T-cell reconstitution after alpha-beta-depleted transplantation in children. The germline V gene has CDR1 MGHRA and CDR2 YSYEKL. The CDR3 sequence is 15 residues long. Trimming took off 0 bases at V and 4 bases at J, with 12 bases between the two ends. Preparation of the TCRbeta library was carried out with unique molecular identifiers. TCRdb re-called the PCR reads through MiXCR, storing one row per CDR3 protein. The sample gives 100,000 to 120,000 distinct CDR3 sequences, approximately 10% of which show up once; more than 7% is in the top ten. There are many counts of this clonotype.

The TCR was taken from a human donor who donated a stem cell graft to a child with acute lymphoblastic leukemia. The input for sequencing was PBMCs from the stem cell graft donor, taken from the stem cell graft. The V call is TRBV4-1, the J call TRBJ2-5; D call uncertain. DNA for the CDR3: TGCGCCAGCAGCCAAGATCGAAAGGTTAGAGAGACCCAGTACTTC. It specifies CASSQDRKVRETQYF.